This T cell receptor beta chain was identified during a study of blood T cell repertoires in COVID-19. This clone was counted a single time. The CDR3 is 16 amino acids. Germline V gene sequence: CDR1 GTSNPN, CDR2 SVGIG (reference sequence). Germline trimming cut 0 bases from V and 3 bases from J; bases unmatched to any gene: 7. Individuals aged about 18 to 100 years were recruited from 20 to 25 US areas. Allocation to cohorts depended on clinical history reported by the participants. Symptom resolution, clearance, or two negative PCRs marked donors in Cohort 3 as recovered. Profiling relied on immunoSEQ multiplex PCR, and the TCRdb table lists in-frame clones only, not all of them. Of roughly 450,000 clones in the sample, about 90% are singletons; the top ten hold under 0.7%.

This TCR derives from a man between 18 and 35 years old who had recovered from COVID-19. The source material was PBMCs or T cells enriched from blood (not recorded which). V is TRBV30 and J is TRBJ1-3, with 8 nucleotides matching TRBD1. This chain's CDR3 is CAWSVLRTGLGNTIYF. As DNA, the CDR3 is TGTGCCTGGAGTGTACTTCGGACAGGGCTTGGAAACACCATATATTTT.